This section outlines one TCR beta chain sequence together with its context. The antigen is not known. The data stem from a study of beta chain features in type 1 diabetes. Findings and limits, study-wide: Shorter TCRB CDR3s, moderately but significantly so, marked every one of the four CD4+ subsets in Type 1 diabetes patients.

Expressed TCRB transcripts got sequenced, as all isolated RNA was reverse transcribed. The method was immunoSEQ multiplex PCR; TCRdb's version includes in-frame clones alone and lacks a portion of them. The sample comprises 250,000 to 350,000 clones, around an eighth of which are singletons, and about 0.016% rests with the top ten. V was shortened by 0 bases and J by 2 bases, with 7 bases between the two germline ends. The CDR3 is made up of 14 amino acids. The germline CDR1 and CDR2 sequences are SEHNR and FQNEAQ (reference sequence). The rearrangement uses TRBV7-9 and TRBJ1-2; D is unresolved. This clonotype was obtained from a man in his thirties or forties with type 1 diabetes. The sample consisted of naive CD4+ T cells from blood. The CDR3 loop reads CASSLAFGNYGYTF. The CDR3 nucleotides read TGTGCCAGCAGCTTAGCTTTCGGGAACTATGGCTACACCTTC. Complete variable domain (other parts from reference TRBV7-9 and TRBJ1-2): DTGVSQNPRHKITKRGQNVTFRCDPISEHNRLYWYRQTLGQGPEFLTYFQNEAQLEKSRLLSDRFSAERPKGSFSTLEIQRTEQGDSAMYLCASSLAFGNYGYTFGSGTRLTVV.